This T cell receptor beta chain stems from a study of cytomegalovirus exposure and HLA in healthy donors. Amplification used 60 Vbeta primers and 13 Jbeta primers. Profiled with immunoSEQ multiplex PCR; TCRdb holds only in-frame clones, not every one. Here the sample spans 45,000 to 65,000 clones, 77% being singletons. Details on this clone: The antigen is not known.

Findings of the study overall: Later analysis identified several of the most significant clusters that appeared linked to common viral pathogens. V- and J-gene trimming in TCR beta was tied to a missense DCLRE1C variant by an analysis performed later.

The sequencing input was PBMCs. The source of this sequence is a woman aged 40-49 years in good health and CMV-seropositive.

CDR3 sequence: CASSSRQGAHNGELFF. The CDR3 coding sequence is TGTGCCAGCAGCTCTAGACAGGGGGCGCATAACGGGGAGCTGTTTTTT. The genes are TRBV7-9 and TRBJ2-2, with TRBD1 identical over 10 bases. Germline V CDR1 and CDR2: SEHNR, FQNEAQ (reference sequence). The ends lost 4 bases at V and 7 bases at J; junction bases unmatched: 9. The CDR3 spans 16 residues. Filled out from reference TRBV7-9 and TRBJ2-2, the complete variable domain reads DTGVSQNPRHKITKRGQNVTFRCDPISEHNRLYWYRQTLGQGPEFLTYFQNEAQLEKSRLLSDRFSAERPKGSFSTLEIQRTEQGDSAMYLCASSSRQGAHNGELFFGEGSRLTVL.